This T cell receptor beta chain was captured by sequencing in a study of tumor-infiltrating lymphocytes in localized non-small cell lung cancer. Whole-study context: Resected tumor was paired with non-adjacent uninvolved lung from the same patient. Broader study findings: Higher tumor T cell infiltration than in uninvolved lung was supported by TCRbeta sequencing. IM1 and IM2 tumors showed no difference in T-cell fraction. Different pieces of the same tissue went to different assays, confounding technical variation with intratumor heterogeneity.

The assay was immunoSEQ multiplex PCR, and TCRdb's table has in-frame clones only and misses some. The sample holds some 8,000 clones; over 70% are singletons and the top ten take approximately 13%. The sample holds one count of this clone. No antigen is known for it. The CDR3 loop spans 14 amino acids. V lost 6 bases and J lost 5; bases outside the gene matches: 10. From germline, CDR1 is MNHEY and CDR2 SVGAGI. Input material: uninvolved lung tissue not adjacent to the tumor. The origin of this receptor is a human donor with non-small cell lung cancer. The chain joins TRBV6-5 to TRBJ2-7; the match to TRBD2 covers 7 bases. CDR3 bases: TGTGCCAGCAGCCAAGCGGGGTATACGGACGAGCAGTACTTC. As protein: CASSQAGYTDEQYF.